This TCR delta chain was documented in a study of gamma delta lymphoproliferative disorders and STAT genes. In the study overall: The EuroClonality-NGS protocol was used to prepare delta libraries.

V was trimmed by 0 bases and J by 1 base, leaving 23 bases between them. Germline CDR1 is GEAIGNYY and CDR2 is EKD. The CDR3 is made up of 19 amino acids. TCRdb processed the multiplex PCR reads again with the CATT caller. The data contain over 2,000 delta-chain clones, around 1.4% of them singletons. This clone was seen only a few times. The translation of this DNA and the TCRdb protein of a much larger clone differ at residue 13, probably owing to a read error; the protein shown here is translated from the DNA. The receptor sequences were amplified from genomic DNA of peripheral blood mononuclear cells.

This sequence joins TRDV2 and TRDJ1; D perhaps matches TRDD3 (6 bases). This clonotype was sampled from a human donor in good health. Specimen: blood. In DNA form, the CDR3 reads TGTGCCTGTGACACCGTTCAAGGCCGACTGGGCTCTTGCACCGATAAACTCATCTTT. This translates into CACDTVQGRLGSCTDKLIF.